The T cell receptor beta chain under discussion was sequenced for a study of beta chain features in type 1 diabetes (dated by TCRdb to the late 2010s). General notes on the study: Patients and healthy donors did not differ in mean age, gender distribution, total cell number or subset yield. Across all samples, about 110 million sorted cells were examined, and cell number per subset correlated strongly with RNA yield. In the study, recently diagnosed type 1 diabetes patients and matched healthy donors were compared on the TCRB repertoires of their sorted circulating CD4+ T cell subsets. Regulatory and stem cell-like memory subsets were obtained from only 8 patients and about 8 healthy donors, while naive and central memory subsets were obtained from all 30 or so donors.

The entire isolated RNA was reverse transcribed using the High Capacity cDNA Reverse Transcription Kit, and thus expressed TCRB transcripts were sequenced. Deep immunoSEQ sequencing was performed on naive, central memory and regulatory T cell samples, with an average of roughly 3.6 million total reads per sample. After sorted cells were lysed in RLT buffer, RNA was extracted with DNase-treated RNeasy Micro or Mini kits, with the choice depending on cell number. Each cell subset was processed on its own to prevent cross-contamination, while patient and healthy donor samples were processed together. The immunoSEQ multiplex PCR was used to amplify TCRB sequences from cDNA, yielding 87-bp fragments that span the CDR3 region. The amplicons were sequenced using the Illumina HiSeq platform. The paper's processing steps were these. PCR bias was corrected computationally using synthetic template baselines, and reads within Hamming distance 2 were collapsed, with unmergeable singletons discarded. Reads were aligned to IMGT to assign V, D and J genes, CDR3 length, and insertions or deletions at six rearrangement sites. Within each subset, clonotype counts were normalized to the number of sorted cells before true diversity and Gini coefficients were calculated with the tcR R package. Repertoire sharing was quantified using the overlap coefficient calculated on TCRB nucleotide sequences. Out-of-frame TCRB sequences from naive cells were analyzed as a proxy for the pre-selection repertoire. The immuneACCESS repertoire file appears here via TCRdb, limited to in-frame rearrangements. These files lack a portion of the clones; in checked studies, under half of the deficit traces to unresolved V genes, and the cause of the others is not known. The V and J calls and the clone size are those of that table, but D and trimming were determined from the DNA. In all, the sample holds hundreds of thousands of clones, and less than 20% of those were seen once. The ten largest clones capture roughly 0.098% of the sample.

The CDR3 starts with the cysteine, ends with the phenylalanine, and has 15 residues. The DNA shown is the 45-base CDR3, in frame from base 1. Germline trimming: 3 bases from V, 0 bases from J; junction bases outside gene matches: 2. The germline V gene encodes CDR1 SGDLS and CDR2 YYNGEE. Results the study describes overall, beyond this receptor: Shorter templates might have been favored by PCR, but patient and control samples were amplified and corrected together, so both groups would have been affected equally by any skew. Only small numbers of individuals were included in the HLA sub-analyses, which left unresolved whether HLA type had any influence on TCRB rearrangement. Patients with type 1 diabetes made fewer insertions and deleted more nucleotides at VDJ recombination sites, implying thymic rearrangement abnormalities. Type 1 diabetes patients showed a moderate but significant shortening of TCRB CDR3 length in all four CD4+ subsets. Because cDNA was sequenced instead of genomic DNA, highly expressing activated cells could be over-represented, though the groups showed no difference in activation or CD3 levels. Naive, central memory and regulatory TCRB repertoires appeared to be more similar among patients than among healthy donors.

This clone has only a few counts. Its antigen remains unidentified. No base quality information exists; no much larger clone differs at one position. From each donor, a single peripheral blood sample of about 100 mL on average was drawn into heparinised tubes. A BD FACSAria II was used to sort naive, central memory, regulatory and stem cell-like memory CD4+ T cells with a panel that included CD45RO, CCR7, CD25, CD127, CD95 and CD27. Every sorted population had a purity above 95%. Right away, PBMCs were isolated by Lymphoprep density gradient centrifugation and were stained directly, with no culture step. So that batch effects would be minimized, each experiment stained and sorted samples in pairs, pairing one healthy donor with one patient.

This receptor was taken from a young man in good health. The rearrangement joined TRBV9 to TRBJ1-5; 8 middle bases align to TRBD1. Sample: naive CD4+ T cells from blood. The cell subset or site label of this sample denotes: true naive CD4+ T cells. This receptor has the CDR3 CASSGGTGSNQPQHF. At the DNA level, the sequence is TGTGCCAGCAGCGGAGGGACAGGTAGCAATCAGCCCCAGCATTTT.